The rows below give T cell receptor beta chains drawn from one sample of a study of vaccination and CD4 T cells after COVID-19. TCRdb re-analysed the PCR reads in MiXCR, keeping a single row per CDR3 protein. The table shows 8,000 or so distinct CDR3 sequences, with 20% to 25% occurring only once. For these receptors, no antigen is known. This sample comprised CD4+ T cells from blood, cultured in vitro, obtained after SARS-CoV-2 vaccination. Receptors were obtained from a human donor who had recovered from COVID-19. CDR3s include the opening cysteine and the closing phenylalanine or tryptophan. D genes are given only for firm matches. Only some rows state a clone size, as once, few, many or a class for expanded clones.

>TRBD2|TRBV7-2|-|TRBJ2-2
TGTGCCAGCAGCGCGGCGGGAGGGCGTCCCGGGGAGCTGTTTTTT
CASSAAGGRPGELFF
>TRBD1|TRBV7-9|few|TRBJ1-2
TGTGCCAGCAGCTCCACCGCGGGACAGGGCGGCTACACCTTC
CASSSTAGQGGYTF
>-|TRBV19|-|TRBJ2-7
TGTGCCAGTAGTGCGAGGGTGAACGTGGGTGGCGAGCAGTACTTC
CASSARVNVGGEQYF
>-|TRBV20-1|-|TRBJ1-1
TGCAGTGCTAGAGACGCTAGGGGGGGGAACACTGAAGCTTTCTTT
CSARDARGGNTEAFF
>-|TRBV29-1|-|TRBJ2-3
TGCAGCGCTGATACGCAGTATTTT
CSADTQYF
>-|TRBV20-1|-|TRBJ2-4
TGCAGTGCTAGGTTCCCGGTTTTTGACATTCAGTACTTC
CSARFPVFDIQYF
>TRBD1|TRBV20-1|medium-sized|TRBJ1-6
TGCAGTGCTAGCGGGGACAGCAATAATTCACCCCTCCACTTT
CSASGDSNNSPLHF
>-|TRBV15|medium-sized|TRBJ1-2
TGTGCCACCAGCAGAGGAGAGGGGGTGGGTAGTGGCTACACCTTC
CATSRGEGVGSGYTF
>TRBD1|TRBV10-2|-|TRBJ1-2
TGCGCGGTCAGGGGGGACAGGAGGTATGGCTACACCTTC
CAVRGDRRYGYTF
>-|TRBV29-1|few|TRBJ2-5
TGCAGCGTTTCCAATCCGGCCTGGCGCCGGGAGACCCAGTACTTC
CSVSNPAWRRETQYF
>-|TRBV7-9|medium-sized|TRBJ1-2
TGTGCCAGCAGCTTAGCGGCGGGGGCCGGCTGGGGCTACACCTTC
CASSLAAGAGWGYTF
>TRBD2|TRBV7-2|medium-sized|TRBJ2-5
TGTGCCAGCAGCTTAAGGACACGCGGGGGGGCAGGAAAGTACTTC
CASSLRTRGGAGKYF
>TRBD1|TRBV29-1|-|TRBJ1-3
TGCAGCGGCACAGGGGCTGGAAACACCATATATTTT
CSGTGAGNTIYF
>TRBD2|TRBV6-1|few|TRBJ2-3
TGTGCCAGCAGCCCTTCTGGGCGGGGGGAATCCACAGATACGCAGTATTTT
CASSPSGRGESTDTQYF
>TRBD2|TRBV7-8|-|TRBJ2-1
TGTGCCAGCACAGAACCGACTAGCGGGCATAACTCCTACAATGAGCAGTTCTTC
CASTEPTSGHNSYNEQFF
>-|TRBV11-3|-|TRBJ1-2
TGTGCCAGCAGCCACGGGGGGGGGGCCTTCGGCTACACCTTC
CASSHGGGAFGYTF
>TRBD1|TRBV19|few|TRBJ1-1
TGTGCCAGTAGGAGGGACAGGGGAGGGACTGAAGCTTTCTTT
CASRRDRGGTEAFF
>-|TRBV12-3/TRBV12-4|medium-sized|TRBJ2-3
TGTGCCAGCATCCCCCCCGGTTCTGGAACGCAGTATTTT
CASIPPGSGTQYF
>-|TRBV21-1|hyperexpanded|TRBJ2-7
TGTGCCAGCAGCACACGACAGGGTTGTTTCCACGAGCAGTACTTC
CASSTRQGCFHEQYF
>TRBD2|TRBV5-1|-|TRBJ2-3
TGCGCCAGCAGCTTCAGCCCTAGCGGGGGGCCTAGCACAGATACGCAGTATTTT
CASSFSPSGGPSTDTQYF
>-|TRBV20-1|few|TRBJ1-1
TGCAGTGCTAGAGTTCCTGCAGGGCTTGAAGCTTTCTTT
CSARVPAGLEAFF
>TRBD1|TRBV5-1|once|TRBJ2-7
TGCGCCAGCAGCGGGGGACAGGGCACCGACGAGCAGTACTTC
CASSGGQGTDEQYF
>-|TRBV6-5|-|TRBJ1-1
TGTGCCAGCAGTTACTCGGTAGGGTACCCTGAAGCTTTCTTT
CASSYSVGYPEAFF
>-|TRBV20-1|-|TRBJ2-7
TGCAGTGCTTTGGGGGGAGTGTACGAGCAGTACTTC
CSALGGVYEQYF
>TRBD2|TRBV19|hyperexpanded|TRBJ2-5
TGTGCCAGTAGTGGGGGACTAGTATTCGCCGGGGAGACCCAGTACTTC
CASSGGLVFAGETQYF
>TRBD2|TRBV19|-|TRBJ2-7
TGTGCCAGTAGTCCGACTAGCGGGAGAGACGAGCAGTACTTC
CASSPTSGRDEQYF
>-|TRBV28|few|TRBJ1-2
TGTGCCAGCAGTTTACAGCCCGACTATGGCTACACCTTC
CASSLQPDYGYTF
>-|TRBV10-3|few|TRBJ2-1
TGTGCCATCAGTGATTTGACCAATGAGCAGTTCTTC
CAISDLTNEQFF
>-|TRBV7-8|medium-sized|TRBJ1-6
TGTGCCAGCAGTCAAACTCGTAATTCACCCCTCCACTTT
CASSQTRNSPLHF
>-|TRBV19|few|TRBJ2-5
TGTGCCAGTAGCATGACAGAGCAAGAGACCCAGTACTTC
CASSMTEQETQYF
>-|TRBV5-5|-|TRBJ1-5
TGTGCCAGCAGCCAGGACATACGGGACAATCAGCCCCAGCATTTT
CASSQDIRDNQPQHF
>TRBD2|TRBV20-1|medium-sized|TRBJ2-7
TGCAGTGCTCCGGGGGGGACTAGCACGTCCGAGCAGTACTTC
CSAPGGTSTSEQYF
>-|TRBV27|-|TRBJ1-6
TGTGCCAGCAGTTTATTTCCTCCTCAGGCGGCAGGCGGTTCACCCCTCCACTTT
CASSLFPPQAAGGSPLHF
>-|TRBV6-1|-|TRBJ1-6
TGTGCCAGCAGTGAAGCGCTGGAGGGGGCCTATAATTCACCCCTCCACTTT
CASSEALEGAYNSPLHF
>-|TRBV6-5|-|TRBJ2-1
TGTGCCAGCAGTTACTGGCGGAAAGACAATGAGCAGTTCTTC
CASSYWRKDNEQFF
>-|TRBV11-1|medium-sized|TRBJ2-5
TGTGCCAGCAGCAAGGAGGCTACCGGGGAGACCCAGTACTTC
CASSKEATGETQYF
>-|TRBV7-9|few|TRBJ1-3
TGTGCCAGCAGCTTAGTTGCGGGCAGCTCTGGAAACACCATATATTTT
CASSLVAGSSGNTIYF
>-|TRBV5-1|once|TRBJ2-3
TGCGCCAGCAGCTTCTATAGCGGAACTAGCACAGATACGCAGTATTTT
CASSFYSGTSTDTQYF
>-|TRBV5-4|-|TRBJ2-2
TGTGCCAGCAGCTCAAGTCAGTGGCGCGGGGAGCTGTTTTTT
CASSSSQWRGELFF
>-|TRBV6-1|medium-sized|TRBJ1-1
TGTGCCAGCAGGGTTGACAGACAGAACACTGAAGCTTTCTTT
CASRVDRQNTEAFF
>TRBD2|TRBV19|-|TRBJ2-5
TGTGCCAGTAGTATTAACCTAGCGGGGGGGCAAGAGACCCAGTACTTC
CASSINLAGGQETQYF
>-|TRBV6-1|-|TRBJ2-3
TGTGCCAGCAGGAGAGAGCAGGGGACGCTCGGCACAGATACGCAGTATTTT
CASRREQGTLGTDTQYF
>-|TRBV15|few|TRBJ2-3
TGTGCCACCAGTCGCTCAATGTCAGATACGCAGTATTTT
CATSRSMSDTQYF
>-|TRBV28|-|TRBJ2-7
TGTGCCAGCAGTTCCGACCGATACGAGCAGTACTTC
CASSSDRYEQYF
>TRBD1|TRBV4-2|-|TRBJ1-2
TGTGCCAGCAGCCAAGATTTAAATACAGGGGCTGACTATGGCTACACCTTC
CASSQDLNTGADYGYTF